A selection of T cell receptor beta chains follows, all from one sample in a study of tumor-infiltrating lymphocytes in localized non-small cell lung cancer. Using immunoSEQ multiplex PCR, the repertoire was profiled, and TCRdb retains in-frame clones only, with some absent. Among about 14,000 clones, approximately 68% were seen once, and the ten largest hold 3.5% to 5%. What was sequenced was lung tumor tissue. These receptors all come from a human donor with non-small cell lung cancer. The CDR3 runs from the conserved cysteine through the conserved F or W. A D gene is named only where the DNA matches it firmly. Part of the rows lack a size; the others show once, few, many or a class for expanded clones.

cdr3_aa cdr3_nt j_call clone_size d_call v_call
CASSFWTSGRPNEQFF TGTGCCAGCAGTTTCTGGACTAGCGGGAGACCGAATGAGCAGTTCTTC TRBJ2-1 once TRBD2 TRBV27
CASRGGTASDTQYF TGCGCCAGCAGAGGTGGGACCGCTTCCGATACGCAGTATTTT TRBJ2-3 . . TRBV10-1
CASSPRVASSGNTIYF TGTGCCAGCAGCCCGAGGGTAGCCAGCTCTGGAAACACCATATATTTT TRBJ1-3 . . TRBV9
CASSLTQGAGEKLFF TGTGCCAGCAGCCTAACGCAGGGGGCGGGTGAAAAACTGTTTTTT TRBJ1-4 . TRBD1 TRBV7-9
CASRVSAGGSTDTQYF TGTGCCAGCAGGGTATCCGCGGGGGGAAGCACAGATACGCAGTATTTT TRBJ2-3 . TRBD2 TRBV7-2
CSVTGLAGGRYNEQFF TGCAGCGTAACGGGACTAGCGGGGGGTCGCTACAATGAGCAGTTCTTC TRBJ2-1 . TRBD2 TRBV29-1
CASSPGQALNQPQHF TGTGCCAGCTCACCTGGACAGGCCCTCAATCAGCCCCAGCATTTT TRBJ1-5 . TRBD1 TRBV18
CASSFQAGTTDTQYF TGCGCCAGCAGCTTTCAAGCGGGAACCACAGATACGCAGTATTTT TRBJ2-3 . TRBD2 TRBV5-1
CASSLSSQGTGELFF TGTGCCAGCAGTTTATCATCCCAGGGCACCGGGGAGCTGTTTTTT TRBJ2-2 . . TRBV28
CASTTGAGNSPLHF TGTGCCAGCACCACAGGGGCAGGGAATTCACCCCTCCACTTT TRBJ1-6 medium-sized TRBD1 TRBV27
CASSYQKGSNQPQHF TGTGCCAGCAGTTACCAAAAGGGTAGCAATCAGCCCCAGCATTTT TRBJ1-5 . . TRBV6-6
CASSVTVGQGNEQYF TGTGCCAGCAGCGTCACGGTAGGGCAGGGAAACGAGCAGTACTTC TRBJ2-7 . . TRBV7-2
CASSVGYGGEDEKLFF TGTGCCAGCAGCGTAGGATACGGGGGTGAGGATGAAAAACTGTTTTTT TRBJ1-4 . . TRBV9
CASSFGGQGKDKPLHF TGTGCCAGCAGCTTCGGAGGACAGGGAAAGGATAAACCCCTCCACTTT TRBJ1-6 few TRBD1 TRBV28
CASSQEIRQYGYTF TGCGCCAGCAGCCAAGAAATAAGGCAATATGGCTACACCTTC TRBJ1-2 . . TRBV4-3
CASSPDRAPGNTIYF TGTGCCAGCTCACCGGACAGGGCCCCTGGGAACACCATATATTTT TRBJ1-3 . TRBD1 TRBV18
CSAGLRDSPLHF TGCAGCGCCGGGTTGAGGGATTCACCCCTCCACTTT TRBJ1-6 few . TRBV29-1
CASSQQGGSPGANVLTF TGTGCCAGCAGCCAGCAGGGGGGCTCGCCTGGGGCCAACGTCCTGACTTTC TRBJ2-6 . . TRBV4-2
CASRFMGKNEQFF TGCGCCAGCAGATTCATGGGGAAAAATGAGCAGTTCTTC TRBJ2-1 . . TRBV5-1
CATSGGGSQETQYF TGTGCCACCAGCGGGGGGGGGAGCCAAGAGACCCAGTACTTC TRBJ2-5 . TRBD2 TRBV15
CASSESLARNEQFF TGCGCCAGCAGTGAGTCGCTAGCGCGGAATGAGCAGTTCTTC TRBJ2-1 . . TRBV10-1
CASSLSSSEKLFF TGTGCCAGCAGTTTATCCTCGAGTGAAAAACTGTTTTTT TRBJ1-4 . . TRBV28
CASSPIFGTGTTQYF TGTGCCAGCAGCCCCATTTTCGGGACAGGGACGACGCAGTACTTC TRBJ2-7 . TRBD1 TRBV7-8
CASSRGTYTGNTIYF TGTGCCAGCAGTCGTGGGACTTACACTGGAAACACCATATATTTT TRBJ1-3 . . TRBV6-5
CSVARVEETQYF TGCAGCGTTGCCAGGGTAGAAGAGACCCAGTACTTC TRBJ2-5 . . TRBV29-1
CASSLQGAGEKLFF TGTGCCAGCAGTTTACAGGGGGCGGGGGAAAAACTGTTTTTT TRBJ1-4 . TRBD1 TRBV27
CSVVTLAGYEQYF TGCAGCGTTGTTACTCTAGCGGGGTACGAGCAGTACTTC TRBJ2-7 . TRBD2 TRBV29-1
CASSIDGNQPQHF TGTGCCAGTAGTATAGACGGGAATCAGCCCCAGCATTTT TRBJ1-5 once . TRBV19
CASGPGTSSSTDTQYF TGTGCTAGTGGTCCAGGGACTAGCAGTAGCACAGATACGCAGTATTTT TRBJ2-3 . TRBD2 TRBV12-5
CASSFRDQPQHF TGTGCCAGCAGCTTCAGGGATCAGCCCCAGCATTTT TRBJ1-5 . . TRBV5-7
CASRLDREDTEAFF TGTGCCAGCAGGCTGGACAGGGAGGACACTGAAGCTTTCTTT TRBJ1-1 . TRBD1 TRBV6-4
CASSLATGSQPQHF TGTGCCAGCAGCTTAGCAACAGGGTCTCAGCCCCAGCATTTT TRBJ1-5 few . TRBV7-9
CAWGLANYEQYF TGTGCCTGGGGACTGGCTAACTACGAGCAGTACTTC TRBJ2-7 . . TRBV30
CASSLIGSDADTQYF TGTGCCAGCAGCTTAATAGGGTCGGATGCAGATACGCAGTATTTT TRBJ2-3 . . TRBV7-9
CASSLGRRGDEQYF TGTGCCAGCAGCTTGGGTAGACGGGGCGACGAGCAGTACTTC TRBJ2-7 . . TRBV5-6
CASSDYEQYF TGTGCCAGCAGTGACTACGAGCAGTACTTC TRBJ2-7 . . TRBV28
CASSENSGANVLTF TGCGCCAGCAGTGAGAACTCTGGGGCCAACGTCCTGACTTTC TRBJ2-6 . . TRBV10-1
CASSLGLAGGMQETQYF TGTGCTAGCAGCTTAGGACTAGCGGGGGGGATGCAAGAGACCCAGTACTTC TRBJ2-5 . TRBD2 TRBV7-7
CASSSPGVREAFF TGTGCCAGCAGTAGCCCCGGGGTGAGAGAAGCTTTCTTT TRBJ1-1 . . TRBV28
CARSLPRLAGVYNEQFF TGTGCCAGAAGCTTACCCAGACTAGCGGGGGTCTACAATGAGCAGTTCTTC TRBJ2-1 . . TRBV7-5
CAWTGGVGYTF TGTGCCTGGACAGGAGGCGTTGGCTACACCTTC TRBJ1-2 . . TRBV30
CASSSGQDGIYGYTF TGCGCCAGCAGCTCCGGACAGGACGGTATCTATGGCTACACCTTC TRBJ1-2 . TRBD1 TRBV5-1
CASSLNPQETQYF TGTGCCAGCAGCCTCAACCCCCAAGAGACCCAGTACTTC TRBJ2-5 . . TRBV7-3
CASSLGLLYNNEQFF TGTGCCAGCAGCTTGGGACTACTATACAACAATGAGCAGTTCTTC TRBJ2-1 . . TRBV5-4
CASSSGTRGTEAFF TGTGCCAGTAGTAGTGGGACGAGGGGCACTGAAGCTTTCTTT TRBJ1-1 . . TRBV19
CASSEGVIDEKLFF TGTGCCAGCAGCGAGGGGGTGATAGATGAAAAACTGTTTTTT TRBJ1-4 . . TRBV9
CASSLGSGTTIGYTF TGCGCCAGCAGCTTGGGCTCCGGGACCACTATAGGCTACACCTTC TRBJ1-2 few . TRBV5-1
CASSLEQHYEQYF TGTGCCAGCAGCTTAGAACAGCACTACGAGCAGTACTTC TRBJ2-7 . . TRBV7-6
CASSYPLPGLQETQYF TGTGCCAGCAGCTACCCCCTGCCAGGGCTCCAAGAGACCCAGTACTTC TRBJ2-5 . . TRBV7-9
CASSDQGLNEKLFF TGTGCCAGCAGTGATCAGGGACTTAATGAAAAACTGTTTTTT TRBJ1-4 . . TRBV6-6
CASSRKGGVLGANVLTF TGTGCCAGCAGCCGAAAGGGGGGGGTCTTGGGGGCCAACGTCCTGACTTTC TRBJ2-6 once . TRBV11-3
CASSSGRPSTDTQYF TGCGCCAGCAGCTCGGGACGGCCTAGCACAGATACGCAGTATTTT TRBJ2-3 . . TRBV5-1